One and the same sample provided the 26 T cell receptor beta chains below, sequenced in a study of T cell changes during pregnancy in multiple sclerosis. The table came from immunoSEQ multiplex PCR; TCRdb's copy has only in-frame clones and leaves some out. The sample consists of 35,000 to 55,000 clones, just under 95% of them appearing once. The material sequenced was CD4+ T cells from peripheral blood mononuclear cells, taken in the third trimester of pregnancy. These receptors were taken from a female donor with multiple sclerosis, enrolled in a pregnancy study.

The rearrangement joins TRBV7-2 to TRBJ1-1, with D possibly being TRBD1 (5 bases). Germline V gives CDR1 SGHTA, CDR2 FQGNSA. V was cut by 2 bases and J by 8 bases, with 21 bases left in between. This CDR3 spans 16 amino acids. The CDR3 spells CASSLMVRATLGEAFF. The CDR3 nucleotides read TGTGCCAGCAGCTTAATGGTCAGGGCCACGCTAGGGGAAGCTTTCTTT.

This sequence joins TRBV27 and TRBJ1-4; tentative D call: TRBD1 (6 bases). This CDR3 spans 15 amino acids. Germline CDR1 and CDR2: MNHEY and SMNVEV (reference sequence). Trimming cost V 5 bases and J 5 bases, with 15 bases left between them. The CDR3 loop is CASSPPDSRNEKLFF. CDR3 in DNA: TGTGCCAGCAGTCCCCCGGACAGCCGGAATGAAAAACTGTTTTTT.

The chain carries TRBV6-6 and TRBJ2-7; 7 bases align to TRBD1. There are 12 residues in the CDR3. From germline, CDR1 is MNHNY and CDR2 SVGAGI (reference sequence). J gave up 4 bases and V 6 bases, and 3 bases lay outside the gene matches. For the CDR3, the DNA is TGTGCCAGCAGAAAACAGGGGTACGAGCAGTACTTC. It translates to CASRKQGYEQYF.

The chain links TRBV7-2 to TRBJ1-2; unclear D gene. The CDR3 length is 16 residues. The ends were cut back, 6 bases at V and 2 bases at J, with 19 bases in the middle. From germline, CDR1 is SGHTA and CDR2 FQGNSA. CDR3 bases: TGTGCCAGCAGGTACCAGCTTACAGAGTCCAACTATGGCTACACCTTC. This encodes CASRYQLTESNYGYTF. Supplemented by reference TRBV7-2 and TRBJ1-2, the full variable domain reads GAGVSQSPSNKVTEKGKDVELRCDPISGHTALYWYRQSLGQGLEFLIYFQGNSAPDKSGLPSDRFSAERTGGSVSTLTIQRTQQEDSAVYLCASRYQLTESNYGYTFGSGTRLTVV.

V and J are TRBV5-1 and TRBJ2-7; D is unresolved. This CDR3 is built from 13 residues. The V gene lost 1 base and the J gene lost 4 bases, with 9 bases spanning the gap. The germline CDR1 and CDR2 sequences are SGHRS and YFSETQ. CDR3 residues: CASSLPPGYEQYF. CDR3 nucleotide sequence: TGCGCCAGCAGCTTGCCCCCCGGGTACGAGCAGTACTTC.

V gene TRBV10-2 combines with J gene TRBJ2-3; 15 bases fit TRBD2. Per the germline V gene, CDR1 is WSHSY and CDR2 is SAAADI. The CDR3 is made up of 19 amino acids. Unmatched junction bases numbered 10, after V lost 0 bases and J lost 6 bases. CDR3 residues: CASSESRGLAGGFGDTQYF. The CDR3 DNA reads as TGCGCCAGCAGTGAGTCTCGTGGACTAGCGGGAGGGTTCGGTGATACGCAGTATTTT.

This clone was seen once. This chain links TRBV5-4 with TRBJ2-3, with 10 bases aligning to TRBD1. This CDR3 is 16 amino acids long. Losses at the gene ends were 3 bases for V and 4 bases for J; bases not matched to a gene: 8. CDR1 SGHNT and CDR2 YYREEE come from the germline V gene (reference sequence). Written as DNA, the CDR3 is TGTGCCAGCAGCTACCCAGGACAGGGGGTGGCAGATACGCAGTATTTT. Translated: CASSYPGQGVADTQYF.

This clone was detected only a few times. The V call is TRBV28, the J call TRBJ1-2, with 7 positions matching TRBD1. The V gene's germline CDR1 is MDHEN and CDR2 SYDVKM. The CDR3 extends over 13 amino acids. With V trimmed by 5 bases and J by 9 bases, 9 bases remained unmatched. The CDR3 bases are TGTGCCAGCAGTCCGTTAAGACAGGGCAGCTACACCTTC. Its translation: CASSPLRQGSYTF.

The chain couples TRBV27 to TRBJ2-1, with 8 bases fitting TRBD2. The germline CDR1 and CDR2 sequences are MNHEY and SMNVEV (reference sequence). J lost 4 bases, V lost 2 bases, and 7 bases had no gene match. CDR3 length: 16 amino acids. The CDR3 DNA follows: TGTGCCAGCAGTTTAAAAAGCGGGAGCGGGTACAATGAGCAGTTCTTC. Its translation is CASSLKSGSGYNEQFF.

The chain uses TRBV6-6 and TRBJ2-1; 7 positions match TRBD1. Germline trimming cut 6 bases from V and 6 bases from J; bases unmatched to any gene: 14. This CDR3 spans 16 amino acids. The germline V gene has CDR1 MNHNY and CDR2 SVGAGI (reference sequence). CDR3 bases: TGTGCCAGCAGAAAACAACAGGGGAGATATTTCAATGAGCAGTTCTTC. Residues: CASRKQQGRYFNEQFF.

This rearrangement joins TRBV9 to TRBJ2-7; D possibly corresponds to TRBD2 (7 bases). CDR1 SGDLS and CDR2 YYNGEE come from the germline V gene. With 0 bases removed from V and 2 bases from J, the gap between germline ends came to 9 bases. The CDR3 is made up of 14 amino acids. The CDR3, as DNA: TGTGCCAGCAGCGTAGAGGGGGGGCCCTACGAGCAGTACTTC. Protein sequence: CASSVEGGPYEQYF.

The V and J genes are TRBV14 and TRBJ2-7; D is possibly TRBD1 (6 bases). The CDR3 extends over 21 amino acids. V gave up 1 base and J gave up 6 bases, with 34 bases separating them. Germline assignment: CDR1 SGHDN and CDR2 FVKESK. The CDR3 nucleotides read TGTGCCAGCAGCCAAGGGCTCGGACAGTACCAATCTACGATTAATTTAGGCGAGCAGTACTTC. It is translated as CASSQGLGQYQSTINLGEQYF.

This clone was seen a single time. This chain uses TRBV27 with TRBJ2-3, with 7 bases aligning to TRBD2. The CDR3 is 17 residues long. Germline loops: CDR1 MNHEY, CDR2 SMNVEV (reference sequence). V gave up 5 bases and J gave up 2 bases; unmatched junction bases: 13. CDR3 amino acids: CASSLPLAARITDTQYF. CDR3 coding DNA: TGTGCCAGCAGTCTTCCCCTAGCGGCAAGGATCACAGATACGCAGTATTTT.

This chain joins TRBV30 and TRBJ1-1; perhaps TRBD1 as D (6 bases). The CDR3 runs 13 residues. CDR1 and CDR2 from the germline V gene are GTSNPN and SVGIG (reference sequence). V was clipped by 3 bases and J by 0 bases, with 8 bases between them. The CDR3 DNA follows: TGTGCCTGGAGCGGACAGATGAACACTGAAGCTTTCTTT. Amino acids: CAWSGQMNTEAFF.

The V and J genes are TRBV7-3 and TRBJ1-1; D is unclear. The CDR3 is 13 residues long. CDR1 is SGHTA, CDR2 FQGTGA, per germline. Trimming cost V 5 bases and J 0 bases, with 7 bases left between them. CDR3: CASSASLNTEAFF. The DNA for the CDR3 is TGTGCCAGCAGCGCGAGTCTGAACACTGAAGCTTTCTTT. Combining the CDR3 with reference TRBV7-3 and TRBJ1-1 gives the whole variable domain GAGVSQTPSNKVTEKGKYVELRCDPISGHTALYWYRQSLGQGPEFLIYFQGTGAADDSGLPNDRFFAVRPEGSVSTLKIQRTERGDSAVYLCASSASLNTEAFFGQGTRLTVV.

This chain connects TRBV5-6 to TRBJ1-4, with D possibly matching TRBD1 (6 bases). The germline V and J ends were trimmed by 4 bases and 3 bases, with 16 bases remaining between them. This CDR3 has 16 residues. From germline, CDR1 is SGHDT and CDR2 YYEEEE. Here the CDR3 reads CASSPYREGANEKLFF. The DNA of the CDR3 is TGTGCCAGCAGCCCCTACAGGGAGGGAGCTAATGAAAAACTGTTTTTT.

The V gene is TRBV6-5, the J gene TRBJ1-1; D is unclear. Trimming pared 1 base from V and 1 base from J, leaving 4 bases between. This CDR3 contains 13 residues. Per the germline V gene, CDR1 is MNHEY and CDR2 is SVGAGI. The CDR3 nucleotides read TGTGCCAGCAGTTACTTCGGGAACACTGAAGCTTTCTTT. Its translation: CASSYFGNTEAFF.

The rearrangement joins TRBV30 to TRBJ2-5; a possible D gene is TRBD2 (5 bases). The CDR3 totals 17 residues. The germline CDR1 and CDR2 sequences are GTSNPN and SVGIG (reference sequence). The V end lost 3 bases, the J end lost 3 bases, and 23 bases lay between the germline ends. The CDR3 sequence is CAWRVTLLAGVEETQYF. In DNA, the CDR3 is TGTGCCTGGAGAGTCACCCTTTTAGCCGGGGTTGAAGAGACCCAGTACTTC.

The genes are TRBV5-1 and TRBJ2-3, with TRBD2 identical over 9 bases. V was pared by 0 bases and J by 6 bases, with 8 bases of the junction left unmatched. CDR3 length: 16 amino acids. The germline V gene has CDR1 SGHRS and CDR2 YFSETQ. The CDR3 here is CASSLVLAGVDDTQYF. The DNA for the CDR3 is TGCGCCAGCAGCTTGGTCTTAGCGGGAGTCGACGATACGCAGTATTTT.

The CDR3 DNA is TGTGCCAGCAGCTCCCAGGGATACACTGAAGCTTTCTTT. This translates into CASSSQGYTEAFF. The chain uses TRBV11-1 and TRBJ1-1; D might be TRBD1 (5 bases). Germline V gene lookup returns CDR1 SGHAT and CDR2 FQDESV (reference sequence). The CDR3 is made up of 13 amino acids. The germline V and J ends were trimmed by 4 bases and 3 bases, with 9 bases remaining between them.

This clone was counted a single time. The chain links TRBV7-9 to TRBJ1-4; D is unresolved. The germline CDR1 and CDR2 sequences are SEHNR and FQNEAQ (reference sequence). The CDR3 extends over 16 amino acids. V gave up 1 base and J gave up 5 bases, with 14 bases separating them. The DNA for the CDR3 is TGTGCCAGCAGCTTAGGGACCGGGATCCTAAATGAAAAACTGTTTTTT. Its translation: CASSLGTGILNEKLFF.

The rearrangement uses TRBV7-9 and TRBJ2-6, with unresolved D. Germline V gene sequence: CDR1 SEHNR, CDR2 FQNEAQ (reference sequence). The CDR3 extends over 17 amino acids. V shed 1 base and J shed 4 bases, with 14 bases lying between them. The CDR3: CASSLDFPVRGANVLTF. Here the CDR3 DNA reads TGTGCCAGCAGCTTAGATTTCCCCGTACGGGGGGCCAACGTCCTGACTTTC.

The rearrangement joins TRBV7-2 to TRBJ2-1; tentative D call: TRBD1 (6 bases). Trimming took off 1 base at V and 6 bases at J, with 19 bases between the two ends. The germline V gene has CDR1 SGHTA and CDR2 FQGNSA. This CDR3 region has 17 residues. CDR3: CASSLVPQGTRGNEQFF. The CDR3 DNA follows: TGTGCCAGCAGCTTAGTCCCACAGGGAACTAGGGGCAATGAGCAGTTCTTC.

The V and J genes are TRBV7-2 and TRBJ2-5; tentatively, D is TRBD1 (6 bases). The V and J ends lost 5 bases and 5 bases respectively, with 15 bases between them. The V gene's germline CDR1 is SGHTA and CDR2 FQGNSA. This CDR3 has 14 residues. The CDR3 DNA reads TGTGCCAGCAGCACGAGGGCGAGGGGGGAGACCCAGTACTTC. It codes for CASSTRARGETQYF.

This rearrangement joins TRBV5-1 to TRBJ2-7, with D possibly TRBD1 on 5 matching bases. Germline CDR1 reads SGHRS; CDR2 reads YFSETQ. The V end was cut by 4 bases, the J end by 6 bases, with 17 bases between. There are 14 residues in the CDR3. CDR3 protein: CASSKPREISEQYF. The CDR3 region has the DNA TGCGCCAGCAGCAAACCCAGGGAAATCAGCGAGCAGTACTTC.

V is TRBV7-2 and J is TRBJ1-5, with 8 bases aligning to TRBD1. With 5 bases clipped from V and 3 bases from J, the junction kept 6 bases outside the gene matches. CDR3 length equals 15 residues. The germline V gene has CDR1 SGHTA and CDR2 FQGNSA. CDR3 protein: CASSPGQGPNQPQHF. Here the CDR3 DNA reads TGTGCCAGCAGCCCCGGACAGGGCCCCAATCAGCCCCAGCATTTT.